This T cell receptor (beta chain) was sequenced in a study of radiotherapy plus CTLA-4 blockade in lung cancer. V was shortened by 0 bases and J by 6 bases, with 6 bases between the two germline ends. The CDR3 length is 12 residues. Germline V gives CDR1 GTSNPN, CDR2 SVGIG (reference sequence). Sequencing was performed with immunoSEQ multiplex PCR; in TCRdb, only in-frame clones are kept and a portion is missing. Of about 38,000 clones in the sample, over 70% were seen once. The source is a human donor with non-small cell lung cancer who had stable disease on radiotherapy plus ipilimumab. The chain recombines TRBV30 with TRBJ1-5; the D gene is possibly TRBD1 (5 bases). Source: peripheral blood, taken from a patient treated with radiotherapy plus ipilimumab. In nucleotides, the CDR3 is TGTGCCTGGAGTGTTGGGGGTCAGCCCCAGCATTTT. Its protein product is CAWSVGGQPQHF.